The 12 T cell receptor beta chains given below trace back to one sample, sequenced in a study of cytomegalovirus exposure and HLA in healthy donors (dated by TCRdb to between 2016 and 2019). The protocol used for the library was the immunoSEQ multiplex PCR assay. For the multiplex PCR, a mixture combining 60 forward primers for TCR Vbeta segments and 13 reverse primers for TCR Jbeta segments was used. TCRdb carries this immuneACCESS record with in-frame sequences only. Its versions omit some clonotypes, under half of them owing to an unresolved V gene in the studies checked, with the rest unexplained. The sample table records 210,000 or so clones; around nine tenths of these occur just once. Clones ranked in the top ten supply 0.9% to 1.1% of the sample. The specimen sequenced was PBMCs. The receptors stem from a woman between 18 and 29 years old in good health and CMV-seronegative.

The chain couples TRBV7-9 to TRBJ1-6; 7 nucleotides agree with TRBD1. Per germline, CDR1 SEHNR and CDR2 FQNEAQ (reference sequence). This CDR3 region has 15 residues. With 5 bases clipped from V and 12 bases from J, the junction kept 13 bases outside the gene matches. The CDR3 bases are TGTGCCAGCAGCCTCCAACGACAGGGTCAGGAACCCCTCCACTTT. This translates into CASSLQRQGQEPLHF.

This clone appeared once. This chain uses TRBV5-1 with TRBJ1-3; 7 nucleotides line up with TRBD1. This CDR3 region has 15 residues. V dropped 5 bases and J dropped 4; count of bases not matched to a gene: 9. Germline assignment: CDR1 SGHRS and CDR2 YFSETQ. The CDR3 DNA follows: TGCGCCAGCAGTCAGGCACAGGGGCGCGGAAACACCATATATTTT. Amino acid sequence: CASSQAQGRGNTIYF.

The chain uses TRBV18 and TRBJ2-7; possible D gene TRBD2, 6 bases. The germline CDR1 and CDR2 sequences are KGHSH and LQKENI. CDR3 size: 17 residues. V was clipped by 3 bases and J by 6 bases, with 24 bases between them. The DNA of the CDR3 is TGTGCCAGCTCACCGGTTATAGGGAGGACTGGAACCGGCGAGCAGTACTTC. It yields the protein CASSPVIGRTGTGEQYF.

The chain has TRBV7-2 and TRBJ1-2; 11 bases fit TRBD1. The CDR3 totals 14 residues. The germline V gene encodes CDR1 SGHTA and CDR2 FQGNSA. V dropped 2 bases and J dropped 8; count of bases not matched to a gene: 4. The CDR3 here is CASSLPDRGRGYTF. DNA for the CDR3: TGTGCCAGCAGCTTACCGGACAGGGGGCGAGGCTACACCTTC.

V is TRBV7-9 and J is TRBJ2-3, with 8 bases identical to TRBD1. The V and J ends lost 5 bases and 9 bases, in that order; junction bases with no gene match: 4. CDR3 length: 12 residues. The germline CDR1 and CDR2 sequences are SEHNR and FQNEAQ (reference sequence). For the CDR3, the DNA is TGTGCCAGCAGCGCGACAGGGGACACGCAGTATTTT. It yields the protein CASSATGDTQYF. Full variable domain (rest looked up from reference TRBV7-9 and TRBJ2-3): DTGVSQNPRHKITKRGQNVTFRCDPISEHNRLYWYRQTLGQGPEFLTYFQNEAQLEKSRLLSDRFSAERPKGSFSTLEIQRTEQGDSAMYLCASSATGDTQYFGPGTRLTVL.

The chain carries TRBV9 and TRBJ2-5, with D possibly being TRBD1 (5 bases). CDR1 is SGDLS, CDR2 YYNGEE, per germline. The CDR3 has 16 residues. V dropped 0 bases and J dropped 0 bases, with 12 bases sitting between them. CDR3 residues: CASSVDRRKYQETQYF. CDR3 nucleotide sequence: TGTGCCAGCAGCGTAGACAGGCGTAAGTACCAAGAGACCCAGTACTTC.

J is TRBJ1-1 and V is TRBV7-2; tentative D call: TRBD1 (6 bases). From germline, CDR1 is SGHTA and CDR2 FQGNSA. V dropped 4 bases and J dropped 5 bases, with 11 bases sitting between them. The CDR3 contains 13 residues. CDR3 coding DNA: TGTGCCAGCAGCTCATTGAGGGGGACTGAAGCTTTCTTT. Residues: CASSSLRGTEAFF.

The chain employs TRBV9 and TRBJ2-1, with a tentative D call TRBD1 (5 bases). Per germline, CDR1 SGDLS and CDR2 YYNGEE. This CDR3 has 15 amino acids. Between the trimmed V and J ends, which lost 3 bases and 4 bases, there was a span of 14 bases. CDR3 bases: TGTGCCAGCAGCGACTCAGCAGGGTATTACAATGAGCAGTTCTTC. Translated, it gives CASSDSAGYYNEQFF.

The CDR3: CASSLRPVTGELFF. CDR3 coding DNA: TGTGCCAGCAGCTTACGTCCTGTCACCGGGGAGCTGTTTTTT. The rearrangement links TRBV13 to TRBJ2-2; D remains unclear. Trimming shortened V by 2 bases and J by 4 bases, and 8 bases separated the two germline ends. The CDR3 consists of 14 residues. CDR1 is PRHDT and CDR2 is FYEKMQ in the germline V gene (reference sequence).

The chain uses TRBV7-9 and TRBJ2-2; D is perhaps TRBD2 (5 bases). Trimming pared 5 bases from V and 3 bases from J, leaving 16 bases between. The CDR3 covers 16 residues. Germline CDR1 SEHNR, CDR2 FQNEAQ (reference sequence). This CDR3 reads CASSPSQRTHTGELFF. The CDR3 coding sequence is TGTGCCAGCAGCCCCTCCCAGCGGACCCACACCGGGGAGCTGTTTTTT.

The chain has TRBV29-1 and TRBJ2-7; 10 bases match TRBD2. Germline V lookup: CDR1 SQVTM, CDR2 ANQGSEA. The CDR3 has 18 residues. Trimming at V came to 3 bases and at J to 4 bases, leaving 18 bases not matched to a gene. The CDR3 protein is CSVEKSVASGSVAYEQYF. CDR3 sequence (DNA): TGCAGCGTTGAGAAGAGTGTGGCTAGCGGGAGTGTAGCGTACGAGCAGTACTTC.

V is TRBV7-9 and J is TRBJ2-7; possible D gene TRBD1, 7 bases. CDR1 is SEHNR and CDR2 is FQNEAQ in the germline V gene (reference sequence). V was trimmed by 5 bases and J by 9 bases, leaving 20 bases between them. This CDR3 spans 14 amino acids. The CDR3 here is CASSTPGGTELQYF. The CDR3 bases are TGTGCCAGCAGCACTCCTGGGGGGACAGAGTTGCAGTACTTC. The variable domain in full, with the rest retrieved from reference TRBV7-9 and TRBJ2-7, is DTGVSQNPRHKITKRGQNVTFRCDPISEHNRLYWYRQTLGQGPEFLTYFQNEAQLEKSRLLSDRFSAERPKGSFSTLEIQRTEQGDSAMYLCASSTPGGTELQYFGPGTRLTVT.